These T cell receptor beta chains were read from a single sample in a study of control samples from healthy donors and cancer patients. The assay was immunoSEQ multiplex PCR, and TCRdb's table has in-frame clones only and misses some. The sample has roughly 190,000 clones. The material sequenced was blood. Receptors originate from a woman in her twenties or thirties in good health. CDR3s include the opening cysteine and the closing phenylalanine or tryptophan. D genes are given only for firm matches.

j_call	cdr3_length	d_call	v_call	cdr3_nt	cdr3_aa
TRBJ2-2	15	-	TRBV4-3	TGCGCCAGCAGCCAAGCTCCCCGGGGGACCGGGGAGCTGTTTTTT	CASSQAPRGTGELFF
TRBJ2-2	16	TRBD2	TRBV6-1	TGTGCCAGCAGTGGGCGGGGGGCGCCGGGCACCGGGGAGCTGTTTTTT	CASSGRGAPGTGELFF
TRBJ1-6	18	-	TRBV11-3	TGTGCCAGCAGCTACATCCAGGGTGATCTTCGCGGGAGGTCACCCCTCCACTTT	CASSYIQGDLRGRSPLHF
TRBJ2-5	11	-	TRBV20-1	TGCAGTGCTAGAGGAGGAGAGACCCAGTACTTC	CSARGGETQYF
TRBJ2-5	14	-	TRBV7-9	TGTGCCAGCAGCGGACGACCAACTGTTCAGACCCAGTACTTC	CASSGRPTVQTQYF
TRBJ1-3	14	-	TRBV6-5	TGTGCCAGCAGCAAAGGGTATGCTGGAAACACCATATATTTT	CASSKGYAGNTIYF
TRBJ1-1	13	TRBD1	TRBV6-2/TRBV6-3	TGTGCCAGCAGTAGATTACAGGGGACTGAAGCTTTCTTT	CASSRLQGTEAFF
TRBJ1-6	13	TRBD1	TRBV27	TGTGCCATCAGGACAGGGAATAATTCACCCCTCCACTTT	CAIRTGNNSPLHF
TRBJ1-2	15	TRBD1	TRBV5-1	TGCGCCAGCAGCTTAGGACACGAGGGGGCCTATGGCTACACCTTC	CASSLGHEGAYGYTF
TRBJ1-6	17	TRBD1	TRBV10-3	TGTGCCATCAGTGAGTCCAGGACAGGGAGGACGACTTCACCCCTCCACTTT	CAISESRTGRTTSPLHF